The clone carrying this T cell receptor (beta chain) came up a few times. No antigen is known for it. RNA transcripts yielded amplified TCR beta CDR3 regions. Researchers ran a first-round RT-PCR on the TCR CDR3 using the HTBI primer set. TCRdb reprocessed the multiplex PCR reads with MiXCR, giving one entry per CDR3 protein. The sample records about 360,000 distinct CDR3 sequences, approximately 13% being singletons. The V gene's germline CDR1 is SGHKS and CDR2 YYEKEE (reference sequence). CDR3 length: 13 amino acids. The ends were cut back, 4 bases at V and 4 bases at J, with 11 bases in the middle. Exclusion criteria comprised uncontrolled infection, other autoimmune disease, pregnancy or lactation. Out of approximately 9.9 ml of fresh peripheral blood came the PBMCs. This entry is derived from a study of T cells in Graves' hyperthyroidism and ophthalmopathy. About the study: Sampling of peripheral blood happened at initial diagnosis, prior to any treatment.

General study points: In blood, most of the thyroid clonotypes expanded above 0.001 were also present.

The J gene is TRBJ1-1, the V gene TRBV5-5; the D gene is possibly TRBD1 (6 bases). Sequenced sample: blood. The TCR sequence derives from a young woman with Graves' hyperthyroidism. CDR3 sequence: CASSTLRGTEAFF. For the CDR3, the DNA is TGTGCCAGCAGCACCCTCAGGGGCACTGAAGCTTTCTTT.